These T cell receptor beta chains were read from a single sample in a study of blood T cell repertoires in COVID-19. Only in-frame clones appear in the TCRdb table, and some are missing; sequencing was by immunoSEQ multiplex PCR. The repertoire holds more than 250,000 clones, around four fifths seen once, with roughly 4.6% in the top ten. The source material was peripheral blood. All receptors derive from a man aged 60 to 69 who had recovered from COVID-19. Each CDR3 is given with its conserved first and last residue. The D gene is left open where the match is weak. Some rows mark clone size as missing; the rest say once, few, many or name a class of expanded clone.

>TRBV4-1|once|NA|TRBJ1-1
CASSRPGGMNTEAFF
TGCGCCAGCAGCCGCCCCGGGGGGATGAACACTGAAGCTTTCTTT
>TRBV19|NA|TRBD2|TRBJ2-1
CASRLAGAANEQFF
TGTGCCAGTCGGTTAGCGGGAGCTGCTAATGAGCAGTTCTTC
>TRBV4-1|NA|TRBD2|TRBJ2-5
CASSQTGTSGGVQETQYF
TGCGCCAGCAGCCAAACCGGGACTAGCGGGGGGGTACAAGAGACCCAGTACTTC
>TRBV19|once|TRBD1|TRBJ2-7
CASSKDRGPGEQYF
TGTGCCAGTAGTAAGGACAGGGGGCCGGGGGAGCAGTACTTC
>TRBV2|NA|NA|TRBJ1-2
CASSTGRINYGYTF
TGTGCCAGCAGTACAGGGCGGATAAACTATGGCTACACCTTC
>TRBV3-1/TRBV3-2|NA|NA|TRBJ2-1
CASSQDLAFSSYNEQFF
TGTGCCAGCAGCCAAGATCTCGCGTTTAGCTCCTACAATGAGCAGTTCTTC
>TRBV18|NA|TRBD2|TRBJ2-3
CASSPGDYYTDTQYF
TGTGCCAGCTCACCCGGGGACTACTACACAGATACGCAGTATTTT
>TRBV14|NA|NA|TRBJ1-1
CASSQESRNTEAFF
TGTGCCAGCAGCCAAGAATCCAGGAACACTGAAGCTTTCTTT
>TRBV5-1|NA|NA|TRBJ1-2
CASSLGRAIYGYTF
TGCGCCAGCAGCTTGGGCAGGGCCATCTATGGCTACACCTTC
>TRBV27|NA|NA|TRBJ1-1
CASSRKPGPLTEAFF
TGTGCCAGCAGCCGTAAGCCAGGGCCGTTGACTGAAGCTTTCTTT
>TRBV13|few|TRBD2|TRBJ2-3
CASGASGRWRDTQYF
TGTGCCAGCGGGGCTAGCGGGAGGTGGCGAGATACGCAGTATTTT
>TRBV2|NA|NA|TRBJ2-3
CASSLVSTSDTQYF
TGTGCCAGCAGTTTGGTCTCCACAAGTGATACGCAGTATTTT
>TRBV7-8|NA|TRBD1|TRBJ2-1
CASSPKDRGTYNEQFF
TGTGCCAGCAGCCCAAAGGACAGGGGGACCTACAATGAGCAGTTCTTC
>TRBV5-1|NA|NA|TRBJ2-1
CASSLENGVYNEQFF
TGCGCCAGCAGCTTAGAAAACGGAGTCTACAATGAGCAGTTCTTC
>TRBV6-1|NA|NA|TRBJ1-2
CASSEALRLANYGYTF
TGTGCCAGCAGTGAAGCGCTTCGGCTAGCTAACTATGGCTACACCTTC
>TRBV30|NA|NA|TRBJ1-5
CAWSVGGRQPQHF
TGTGCCTGGAGTGTTGGGGGGAGACAGCCCCAGCATTTT
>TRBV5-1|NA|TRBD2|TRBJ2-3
CASRRLAGTTDTQYF
TGCGCCAGCAGACGACTAGCGGGGACCACAGATACGCAGTATTTT
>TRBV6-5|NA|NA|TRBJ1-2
CASSYDGTSNYGYTF
TGTGCCAGCAGTTACGACGGGACAAGTAACTATGGCTACACCTTC
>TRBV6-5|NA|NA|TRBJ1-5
CASSIGDSNQPQHF
TGTGCCAGCAGTATAGGGGATAGCAATCAGCCCCAGCATTTT
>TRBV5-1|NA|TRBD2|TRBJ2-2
CATQISPGTSGSNTGELFF
TGCGCCACCCAAATCTCTCCCGGGACTAGCGGTTCGAACACCGGGGAGCTGTTTTTT
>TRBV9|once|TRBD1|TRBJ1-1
CASSAGQGSNTEAFF
TGTGCCAGCAGCGCGGGACAGGGATCGAACACTGAAGCTTTCTTT
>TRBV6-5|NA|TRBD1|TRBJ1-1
CASTPGRGPLTEAFF
TGTGCCAGCACCCCCGGGAGGGGGCCCCTCACTGAAGCTTTCTTT
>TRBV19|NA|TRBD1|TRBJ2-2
CASSPTRTGGTGELFF
TGTGCCAGTAGTCCAACGCGGACAGGGGGAACCGGGGAGCTGTTTTTT
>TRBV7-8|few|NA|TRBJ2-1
CASSPGNYNEQFF
TGTGCCAGCAGCCCAGGGAACTACAATGAGCAGTTCTTC
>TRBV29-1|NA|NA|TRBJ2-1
CSVSGSGNEQFF
TGCAGCGTTAGCGGCTCGGGTAATGAGCAGTTCTTC
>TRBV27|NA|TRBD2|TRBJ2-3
CASSAPGLVTDTQYF
TGTGCCAGCAGTGCCCCGGGACTAGTGACAGATACGCAGTATTTT
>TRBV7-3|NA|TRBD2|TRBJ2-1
CASSRDGLARNEQFF
TGTGCCAGCAGCCGGGACGGACTAGCGCGGAATGAGCAGTTCTTC